This T cell receptor (beta chain) was sequenced in a study of control samples from healthy donors and cancer patients. Germline loops: CDR1 LNHDA, CDR2 SQIVND (reference sequence). Trimming cost V 3 bases and J 6 bases, with 15 bases left between them. The CDR3 runs to 14 residues. TCRdb keeps only in-frame clones here, not all; method: immunoSEQ multiplex PCR. The sample holds under 200,000 clones, about 94% seen once. This TCR came from a woman between 35 and 50 years old in good health. The chain carries TRBV19 and TRBJ2-7; D may be TRBD2 (6 bases). The source material was blood. The CDR3 loop is CASSIWLATREQYF. The CDR3, as DNA: TGTGCCAGTAGTATTTGGCTAGCGACACGCGAGCAGTACTTC.